The rows below give T cell receptor beta chains drawn from one sample of a study of blood T cell repertoires in COVID-19. Produced via immunoSEQ multiplex PCR; TCRdb's table is partial and in-frame only. The data show around 70,000 clones, with around 90% seen just once and approximately 5.5% held by the top ten. Sequenced: peripheral blood. The receptors stem from a human donor in a cohort sampled during active COVID-19. CDR3s include the opening cysteine and the closing phenylalanine or tryptophan. A D gene is named only where the DNA matches it firmly. Only part of the rows carry a size: once, few, many, or a class if the clone is expanded.

v_gene	len	abundance	d_gene	j_gene	CDR3aa	CDR3nt
TRBV9	15	few	TRBD1	TRBJ1-1	CASSVQGDGDTEAFF	TGTGCCAGCAGCGTACAGGGGGATGGGGACACTGAAGCTTTCTTT
TRBV5-1	12	few	TRBD2	TRBJ2-7	CASSLGGGEQYF	TGCGCCAGCAGCTTGGGCGGGGGCGAGCAGTACTTC
TRBV2	13	.	.	TRBJ1-3	CASRQVGGNTIYF	TGTGCCAGCAGGCAGGTCGGTGGAAACACCATATATTTT
TRBV18	14	once	TRBD2	TRBJ2-5	CASSPSAGVETQYF	TGTGCCAGCTCCCCATCAGCGGGAGTGGAGACCCAGTACTTC
TRBV7-2	14	.	.	TRBJ1-4	CASSLNGVGEKLFF	TGTGCCAGCAGCTTAAACGGGGTGGGGGAAAAACTGTTTTTT
TRBV19	16	.	TRBD2	TRBJ2-1	CASSREREGSYNEQFF	TGTGCCAGTAGTCGAGAGCGGGAGGGGTCCTACAATGAGCAGTTCTTC
TRBV6-5	14	.	TRBD1	TRBJ2-7	CASSSGTGDYEQYF	TGTGCCAGCAGTTCGGGGACAGGCGACTACGAGCAGTACTTC
TRBV2	20	.	TRBD2	TRBJ2-2	CASSNDKRTSGSANTGELFF	TGTGCCAGCAGTAACGACAAACGGACTAGCGGTAGCGCGAACACCGGGGAGCTGTTTTTT
TRBV28	14	.	TRBD2	TRBJ2-1	CASSPPGLYNEQFF	TGTGCCAGCAGTCCACCGGGACTATACAATGAGCAGTTCTTC
TRBV3-1/TRBV3-2	17	.	.	TRBJ1-1	CASSQATEIPMNTEAFF	TGTGCCAGCAGCCAAGCGACTGAGATACCCATGAACACTGAAGCTTTCTTT
TRBV6-5	14	.	TRBD2	TRBJ2-3	CASTPGGSPDTQYF	TGTGCCAGCACGCCGGGGGGTAGCCCAGATACGCAGTATTTT
TRBV24-1	16	once	TRBD1	TRBJ2-1	CATSDSGQANYNEQFF	TGTGCCACCAGTGATTCAGGACAGGCCAACTACAATGAGCAGTTCTTC
TRBV28	17	.	TRBD1	TRBJ1-3	CASMDREVYRSGNTIYF	TGTGCCAGCATGGACAGGGAGGTCTATCGGTCTGGAAACACCATATATTTT
TRBV7-2	18	.	TRBD2	TRBJ2-5	CASSFPLQGLAGGQTQYF	TGTGCCAGCAGCTTCCCACTTCAGGGACTAGCGGGAGGTCAGACCCAGTACTTC
TRBV5-1	17	once	TRBD2	TRBJ2-3	CASSPSLAGFSTDTQYF	TGCGCCAGCAGCCCTTCCTTAGCGGGATTTAGCACAGATACGCAGTATTTT
TRBV2	12	.	TRBD2	TRBJ2-1	CASWTSGNEQFF	TGTGCCAGCTGGACTAGCGGCAATGAGCAGTTCTTC
TRBV5-1	14	.	.	TRBJ1-5	CASSPGGGDQPQHF	TGCGCCAGCAGCCCAGGTGGAGGGGATCAGCCCCAGCATTTT
TRBV5-4	16	.	TRBD1	TRBJ1-6	CASSLGGTGLNSPLHF	TGTGCCAGCAGCTTGGGGGGGACAGGGCTTAATTCACCCCTCCACTTT
TRBV7-3	16	.	.	TRBJ2-7	CASSSKQGISSYEQYF	TGTGCCAGCAGCTCTAAACAGGGAATTTCCTCCTACGAGCAGTACTTC
TRBV30	14	.	TRBD2	TRBJ2-5	CAWSGAGGVETQYF	TGTGCCTGGAGTGGAGCGGGGGGGGTGGAGACCCAGTACTTC
TRBV3-1/TRBV3-2	16	.	.	TRBJ2-1	CASSQDGTQPYNEQFF	TGTGCCAGCAGCCAAGACGGGACACAACCCTACAATGAGCAGTTCTTC
TRBV6-6	14	.	.	TRBJ1-5	CASSYSRSNQPQHF	TGTGCCAGCAGTTACTCCCGGAGCAATCAGCCCCAGCATTTT
TRBV27	14	.	.	TRBJ2-3	CASSLSNAGDTQYF	TGTGCCAGCAGTTTATCGAATGCGGGAGATACGCAGTATTTT
TRBV19	15	.	TRBD2	TRBJ2-3	CASSTGTSGVDTQYF	TGTGCCAGTAGCACCGGGACTAGCGGGGTAGATACGCAGTATTTT
TRBV5-1	16	.	TRBD1	TRBJ2-3	CASSLLWTGGMDTQYF	TGCGCCAGCAGCTTGTTGTGGACAGGGGGAATGGATACGCAGTATTTT
TRBV25-1	17	.	TRBD2	TRBJ2-2	CASSESLAGGFNGELFF	TGTGCCAGCAGTGAAAGCCTAGCGGGAGGGTTCAACGGGGAGCTGTTTTTT
TRBV6-5	15	.	.	TRBJ2-7	CASSYRQGLGNEQYF	TGTGCCAGCAGTTACCGGCAGGGCCTGGGCAACGAGCAGTACTTC
TRBV7-3	14	.	TRBD1	TRBJ2-5	CASSYTGGQETQYF	TGTGCCAGCAGCTATACAGGGGGCCAAGAGACCCAGTACTTC
TRBV27	14	.	.	TRBJ2-1	CASSLAGHNNEQFF	TGTGCCAGCAGTTTAGCGGGGCACAACAATGAGCAGTTCTTC
TRBV7-2	14	once	.	TRBJ2-1	CASSPVGRAPEQFF	TGTGCCAGCAGCCCAGTAGGCAGGGCGCCTGAGCAGTTCTTC
TRBV6-5	14	.	.	TRBJ1-2	CASSLVNGEGGYTF	TGTGCCAGCAGTTTAGTGAACGGGGAGGGTGGCTACACCTTC
TRBV7-9	14	few	.	TRBJ2-3	CASSDSGSTDTQYF	TGTGCCAGCAGCGACAGCGGGAGCACAGATACGCAGTATTTT
TRBV7-2	16	.	TRBD2	TRBJ2-5	CASSLLAGGGLETQYF	TGTGCCAGCAGCTTATTAGCGGGAGGAGGATTAGAGACCCAGTACTTC
TRBV7-9	15	.	TRBD2	TRBJ2-7	CASSLALAGVYEQYF	TGTGCCAGCAGCTTGGCCTTAGCGGGAGTGTACGAGCAGTACTTC
TRBV3-1/TRBV3-2	17	.	TRBD2	TRBJ2-2	CASSRPLAGGDTGELFF	TGTGCCAGCAGCCGTCCATTAGCGGGGGGGGACACCGGGGAGCTGTTTTTT
TRBV7-2	14	once	.	TRBJ1-2	CASSLGDSNYGYTF	TGTGCCAGCAGCTTAGGTGACAGCAACTATGGCTACACCTTC
TRBV2	14	.	.	TRBJ1-5	CASSGVMAGQPQHF	TGTGCCAGCAGTGGGGTTATGGCAGGGCAGCCCCAGCATTTT
TRBV18	15	.	TRBD2	TRBJ2-1	CASSPAAGDYNEQFF	TGTGCCAGCTCACCGGCGGCGGGAGACTACAATGAGCAGTTCTTC
TRBV18	14	.	.	TRBJ1-4	CASSGTRNNEKLFF	TGTGCCAGCTCAGGCACGCGGAATAATGAAAAACTGTTTTTT
TRBV6-2/TRBV6-3	17	few	.	TRBJ2-6	CASSPGTRGSGANVLTF	TGTGCCAGCAGTCCCGGGACAAGGGGCTCTGGGGCCAACGTCCTGACTTTC
TRBV12-3/TRBV12-4	13	.	.	TRBJ1-1	CASSLAQYTEAFF	TGTGCCAGCAGTCTCGCACAATACACTGAAGCTTTCTTT
TRBV14	15	.	TRBD1	TRBJ1-2	CASSQRDSMFYGYTF	TGTGCCAGCAGCCAAAGGGACAGCATGTTCTATGGCTACACCTTC
TRBV27	13	.	TRBD1	TRBJ2-2	CASRITGAGELFF	TGTGCCAGCAGGATAACAGGGGCCGGGGAGCTGTTTTTT
TRBV19	13	.	TRBD1	TRBJ1-1	CASSMDRGTEAFF	TGTGCCAGTAGCATGGACAGGGGCACTGAAGCTTTCTTT
TRBV20-1	12	.	.	TRBJ1-1	CSASAGNTEAFF	TGCAGTGCTAGTGCCGGGAACACTGAAGCTTTCTTT